This TCR beta chain was sequenced for a study of beta chain features in type 1 diabetes. A word on this clone: Its antigen is currently unknown.

Germline CDR1 reads LNHDA; CDR2 reads SQIVND (reference sequence). V lost 4 bases and J lost 2, with 12 bases in between. The CDR3 consists of 14 residues. Via CD45RO/CCR7/CD25/CD127/CD95/CD27, cells of the CD4+ naive, central memory, regulatory and stem cell-like memory subsets were sorted. Every isolated RNA sample was fully reverse transcribed, so sequencing captured expressed TCRB transcripts. Sequencing used immunoSEQ multiplex PCR; TCRdb keeps in-frame clones, though not all of them. The sample includes 250,000 or so clones, roughly two thirds seen only once; the top ten take around 0.05%. The study, taken as a whole, reports: Among patients with Type 1 diabetes, TCRB CDR3s were moderately but significantly shorter in every one of the four CD4+ subsets.

Sequenced: naive CD4+ T cells from blood. The V and J genes are TRBV19 and TRBJ2-7; D may be TRBD1 (6 bases). The TCR originated in a man aged 25 to 40 in good health. Here the CDR3 DNA reads TGTGCCAGTAGTACGACAGGCACCACCTACGAGCAGTACTTC. It yields the protein CASSTTGTTYEQYF. Full variable domain (rest looked up from reference TRBV19 and TRBJ2-7): DGGITQSPKYLFRKEGQNVTLSCEQNLNHDAMYWYRQDPGQGLRLIYYSQIVNDFQKGDIAEGYSVSREKKESFPLTVTSAQKNPTAFYLCASSTTGTTYEQYFGPGTRLTVT.